This passage covers 29 T cell receptor beta chains from one sample sequenced in a study of blood T cells in healthy people across ages (dated by TCRdb to the mid-2010s). Library generation was performed with 5' RACE. A second PCR of 7 to 11 cycles was performed with a sample-barcoded 5' primer and a J-beta primer mix. The raw public reads went through TCRdb reprocessing: fastp at Q25, MiXCR clone calling, in-frame beta chains kept. Records with the same CDR3 protein are collapsed into one entry carrying the most frequent genes and DNA. Here the sample has 1.5 million to 2 million distinct CDR3 sequences; about 39% occur a single time. The ten largest clonotypes hold roughly 23% of the sample. Sample: blood. Receptors originate from a human donor in good health.

The chain employs TRBV29-1 and TRBJ1-4, with 8 bases fitting TRBD1. Germline V gives CDR1 SQVTM, CDR2 ANQGSEA. The CDR3 consists of 13 residues. With V trimmed by 7 bases and J by 8 bases, 9 bases remained unmatched. The CDR3 DNA sequence: TGCAGCGCCAGGGACAGGCTCAAGGAAAAACTGTTTTTT. Its protein product is CSARDRLKEKLFF. Full variable domain (rest looked up from reference TRBV29-1 and TRBJ1-4): SAVISQKPSRDICQRGTSLTIQCQVDSQVTMMFWYRQQPGQSLTLIATANQGSEATYESGFVIDKFPISRPNLTFSTLTVSNMSPEDSSIYLCSARDRLKEKLFFGSGTQLSVL.

The table lists this clonotype with a few counts. The chain joins TRBV5-5 to TRBJ1-2; D gene uncertain. The CDR3 covers 15 residues. Trimming took 0 bases from V and 4 from J, leaving 13 bases between them. Germline loops: CDR1 SGHKS, CDR2 YYEKEE (reference sequence). The CDR3 reads CASSLVGRVVYGYTF. CDR3 sequence (DNA): TGTGCCAGCAGCTTGGTGGGAAGGGTGGTCTATGGCTACACCTTC.

As concerns this clonotype: At one end, the junction sequence differs from germline, possibly due to a read error. The chain is built from TRBV4-1 and TRBJ2-1; possibly TRBD1 for D (6 bases). This CDR3 contains 17 residues. CDR1 is MGHRA and CDR2 is YSYEKL in the germline V gene. The CDR3 bases are TGCGCCAGCAGCCAAGATGACAGGTTCAGCTCCTACAATGTGCAGTTCTTC. Its protein is CASSQDDRFSSYNVQFF.

This sequence joins TRBV25-1 and TRBJ2-7; possibly TRBD1 for D (5 bases). There are 15 residues in the CDR3. The germline V gene has CDR1 MGHDK and CDR2 SYGVNS. V was pared by 2 bases and J by 0 bases, with 11 bases between. Here the CDR3 reads CASSEQQAASYEQYF. CDR3 nucleotide sequence: TGTGCCAGCAGTGAACAACAGGCTGCCTCCTACGAGCAGTACTTC.

V gene TRBV4-1 combines with J gene TRBJ1-2; 7 bases fit TRBD1. The V gene's germline CDR1 is MGHRA and CDR2 YSYEKL. The CDR3 loop spans 14 amino acids. Trimming cost V 6 bases and J 2 bases; bases outside gene matches: 6. The CDR3 region has the DNA TGCGCCAGCAGTTTCACAGGGGAGAACTATGGCTACACCTTC. Protein sequence: CASSFTGENYGYTF.

The table lists this clonotype with many counts. CDR3 amino acids: CASSQRMGAKGEKLFF. CDR3 sequence (DNA): TGCGCCAGCAGCCAACGGATGGGGGCCAAGGGTGAAAAACTGTTTTTT. The gene calls are TRBV4-3 and TRBJ1-4; D possibly corresponds to TRBD1 (6 bases). Germline V gene lookup returns CDR1 LGHNA and CDR2 YSLEER. The CDR3 totals 16 residues. Trimming took off 2 bases at V and 7 bases at J, with 17 bases between the two ends.

In its sample, this clonotype was seen once. The chain recombines TRBV14 with TRBJ1-2, with D possibly TRBD1 on 6 matching bases. Per germline, CDR1 SGHDN and CDR2 FVKESK. This CDR3 spans 15 amino acids. Trimming shortened V by 1 base and J by 8 bases, and 17 bases separated the two germline ends. The CDR3: CASSQAGQSYSGYTF. DNA of the CDR3: TGTGCCAGCAGCCAAGCCGGACAGTCGTACTCGGGCTACACCTTC.

V gene TRBV12-5 combines with J gene TRBJ2-7; D may be TRBD2 (5 bases). Trimming removed 2 bases at V and 10 bases at J, with 12 bases between. CDR1 is LGHNT and CDR2 is FRNRAP in the germline V gene. This CDR3 contains 12 residues. CDR3 DNA: TGTGCTAGTGGTTTGTGGTCGGAGGACCAGTACTTC. Translating it yields CASGLWSEDQYF.

The chain is built from TRBV7-2 and TRBJ2-5; D might be TRBD2 (6 bases). V lost 1 base and J lost 11, with 20 bases in between. CDR1 SGHTA and CDR2 FQGNSA come from the germline V gene. The CDR3 contains 15 residues. CDR3: CASSLGGRLTDQQYF. DNA of the CDR3: TGTGCCAGCAGCTTAGGGGGGAGGTTGACCGACCAGCAGTACTTC.

This clonotype was recorded only once. The chain joins TRBV7-2 to TRBJ1-2; D is undetermined. The CDR3 consists of 15 residues. Germline CDR1 reads SGHTA; CDR2 reads FQGNSA. V shed 1 base and J shed 2 bases, with 11 bases lying between them. CDR3 sequence reads: CASSLGGRYNYGYTF. The CDR3 DNA reads as TGTGCCAGCAGCTTAGGAGGCCGTTACAACTATGGCTACACCTTC.

The chain employs TRBV6-2 or TRBV6-3 and TRBJ1-1; no clear D gene. The length of the CDR3 is 12 residues. V dropped 6 bases and J dropped 5 bases, with 10 bases sitting between them. The germline V gene encodes CDR1 MNHEY and CDR2 SVGEGT. In DNA form, the CDR3 reads TGTGCCAGCAGCATTACTAGGACTGAAGCTTTCTTT. As protein: CASSITRTEAFF.

This clonotype was detected only a few times. This chain uses TRBV7-7 with TRBJ2-5, with D perhaps TRBD2 (5 bases). Matching the DNA end better, TRBJ2-7 makes the J call doubtful. This CDR3 region has 13 residues. Germline lookup yields CDR1 SSHAT and CDR2 FNYEAQ (reference sequence). For the CDR3, the DNA is TGTGCCAGCAGCTTCGACGAGGGTTACGAGCAGTACTTC. It is translated as CASSFDEGYEQYF.

CDR3 coding DNA: TGTGCCAGCAGTTACTCAGTAGTTTATGGCTACACCTTC. Its protein product is CASSYSVVYGYTF. This chain links TRBV6-2 or TRBV6-3 with TRBJ1-2; D uncertain. From germline, CDR1 is MNHEY and CDR2 SVGEGT. The CDR3 runs 13 residues. The V gene lost 0 bases and the J gene lost 5 bases, with 7 bases spanning the gap.

The chain is built from TRBV7-2 and TRBJ2-1, with TRBD2 identical over 8 bases. This CDR3 is 15 amino acids long. Germline values: CDR1 SGHTA, CDR2 FQGNSA. V shed 3 bases, J shed 6 bases, and the junction held 7 bases outside the gene matches. CDR3 in DNA: TGTGCCAGCAGCTTTAGCGGGGCTAGGCGCAATGAGCAGTTCTTC. This codes for CASSFSGARRNEQFF.

The chain couples TRBV11-3 to TRBJ2-3; 7 positions agree with TRBD2. V lost 3 bases to trimming and J lost 6 bases; unmatched junction nucleotides: 6. Germline loops: CDR1 SGHNT, CDR2 YENEEA. The CDR3 length is 14 residues. The DNA of the CDR3 is TGTGCCAGCAGCTTTGAGGGAGGGTCGGATACGCAGTATTTT. Its translation: CASSFEGGSDTQYF.

The V gene is TRBV29-1, the J gene TRBJ1-2; perhaps TRBD1 as D (6 bases). V was clipped by 5 bases and J by 12 bases, with 19 bases between them. The CDR3 has 12 amino acids. Per the germline V gene, CDR1 is SQVTM and CDR2 is ANQGSEA. DNA for the CDR3: TGCAGCGTTCCATCAGGGGCCATAACAAACACCTTC. Protein product: CSVPSGAITNTF. The whole variable domain, remainder taken from reference TRBV29-1 and TRBJ1-2, is SAVISQKPSRDICQRGTSLTIQCQVDSQVTMMFWYRQQPGQSLTLIATANQGSEATYESGFVIDKFPISRPNLTFSTLTVSNMSPEDSSIYLCSVPSGAITNTFGSGTRLTVV.

This chain connects TRBV29-1 to TRBJ2-1; 9 nucleotides align to TRBD2. Germline V CDR1 and CDR2: SQVTM, ANQGSEA. The CDR3 has 11 residues. The trim removed 4 bases at V and 10 bases at J, leaving 2 bases unmatched. In nucleotides, the CDR3 is TGCAGCGTTGGGAGCGGGGGGGAGCAGTTCTTC. Encoded protein: CSVGSGGEQFF.

This clonotype was recorded a few times. The chain carries TRBV7-6 and TRBJ1-4; tentatively, D is TRBD1 (5 bases). Germline V gene lookup returns CDR1 SGHVS and CDR2 FNYEAQ. V was cut by 5 bases and J by 4 bases, with 17 bases left in between. The CDR3 length is 16 residues. Here the CDR3 reads CASSSFGAAINEKLFF. CDR3 bases: TGTGCCAGCAGCAGCTTTGGGGCCGCCATTAATGAAAAACTGTTTTTT.

This clonotype was seen a handful of times. The chain has TRBV6-6 and TRBJ1-2; 11 positions agree with TRBD1. CDR3 length: 15 amino acids. The ends lost 4 bases at V and 2 bases at J; junction bases unmatched: 3. Germline loops: CDR1 MNHNY, CDR2 SVGAGI (reference sequence). CDR3 loop: CASSSDRGHNYGYTF. CDR3 DNA: TGTGCCAGCAGTTCGGACAGGGGGCACAACTATGGCTACACCTTC.

The chain combines TRBV4-1 with TRBJ1-5; 12 bases line up with TRBD1. J lost 5 bases, V lost 5 bases, and 10 bases had no gene match. This CDR3 spans 17 amino acids. Per germline, CDR1 MGHRA and CDR2 YSYEKL. The CDR3: CASSLRDRGRFDQPQHF. The CDR3 DNA sequence: TGCGCCAGCAGCTTAAGGGACAGGGGGCGCTTTGATCAGCCCCAGCATTTT.

The rearrangement links TRBV2 to TRBJ2-1; D unclear. CDR3 length: 13 amino acids. Deletions cut 5 bases from V and 8 bases from J, with 13 bases between. Germline CDR1 and CDR2: SNHLY and FYNNEI. CDR3 residues: CASSPLVGDEQFF. The CDR3 bases are TGTGCCAGCAGTCCCCTCGTTGGGGATGAGCAGTTCTTC.

The rearrangement links TRBV4-3 to TRBJ1-5; 11 positions agree with TRBD1. Germline assignment: CDR1 LGHNA and CDR2 YSLEER. This CDR3 region has 23 residues. V shed 0 bases, J shed 1 base, and the junction held 20 bases outside the gene matches. The CDR3 loop is CASSQEVGVGQGELIASNQPQHF. In nucleotides, the CDR3 is TGCGCCAGCAGCCAAGAGGTTGGAGTGGGACAGGGGGAGTTAATTGCGAGCAATCAGCCCCAGCATTTT.

The genes are TRBV21-1 and TRBJ2-7; the table names TRBD1, a call not compared with the DNA. TRBV21-1 is assigned pseudogene status. The CDR3 is 14 residues long. CDR3 amino acids: CASNKPGQLYEQYF. The CDR3 nucleotides are TGTGCCAGCAACAAGCCGGGACAGCTGTACGAGCAGTACTTC.

This clonotype occurred a few times. This chain joins TRBV2 and TRBJ1-5; 7 bases are shared with TRBD1. The J segment lost 5 bases and the V segment lost 6 bases, leaving 4 bases of the junction unmatched. The length of the CDR3 is 13 residues. Germline CDR1 reads SNHLY; CDR2 reads FYNNEI. CDR3: CASSPTGYQPQHF. As DNA, the CDR3 is TGTGCCAGCAGCCCGACAGGGTATCAGCCCCAGCATTTT.

The genes are TRBV12-3 or TRBV12-4 and TRBJ1-2; TRBD1 aligns across 7 bases. Trimming at V came to 6 bases and at J to 4 bases, leaving 8 bases not matched to a gene. There are 14 residues in the CDR3. The CDR3 sequence: CASRATGAGYGYTF. CDR3 coding DNA: TGTGCCAGCAGGGCTACAGGGGCGGGCTATGGCTACACCTTC.

On this clonotype itself: A much larger clonotype is one base distant, so this may be a read error. This chain connects TRBV5-1 to TRBJ2-1; D possibly corresponds to TRBD2 (7 bases). Deletions cut 2 bases from V and 8 bases from J, with 14 bases between. This CDR3 spans 14 amino acids. Germline CDR1 is SGHRS and CDR2 is YFSETQ. CDR3 protein: CASSLGGVSDEQFF. The CDR3 nucleotides are TGCGCCAGCAGCTTAGGGGGGGTCAGCGATGAGCAGTTCTTC.

This clonotype was counted only a few times. The chain couples TRBV11-3 to TRBJ2-7, with no clear D. This CDR3 region has 15 residues. The germline CDR1 and CDR2 sequences are SGHNT and YENEEA. Trimming removed 2 bases from V and 2 bases from J, with 13 bases in between. The CDR3 bases are TGTGCCAGCAGCTTAAATCCAGACACCACCTACGAGCAGTACTTC. Translation: CASSLNPDTTYEQYF.

The genes are TRBV12-3 or TRBV12-4 and TRBJ1-2; 7 bases are a match to TRBD1. This CDR3 comprises 14 residues. V dropped 6 bases and J dropped 4; count of bases not matched to a gene: 8. The CDR3: CASRRGTDVYGYTF. The DNA for the CDR3 is TGTGCCAGCAGGCGAGGGACAGACGTCTATGGCTACACCTTC.

The chain is built from TRBV20-1 and TRBJ1-2; TRBD1 matches at 10 bases. Germline lookup yields CDR1 DFQATT and CDR2 SNEGSKA (reference sequence). This CDR3 has 14 residues. V lost 5 bases, J lost 8 bases, and 11 bases stayed unmatched. The CDR3 here is CSAGAGQGTFGYTF. Written as DNA, the CDR3 is TGCAGTGCTGGGGCGGGACAGGGGACTTTCGGCTACACCTTC.